Below are 17 T cell receptor beta chains sequenced from a single sample in a study of blood T cell repertoires in COVID-19. Profiled with immunoSEQ multiplex PCR; TCRdb holds only in-frame clones, not every one. Of about 330,000 clones listed, more than 75% are singletons. Sequenced material: PBMCs or T cells enriched from blood (not recorded which). The receptors originated from a woman between 25 and 40 years old who had recovered from COVID-19.

The V gene is TRBV4-1, the J gene TRBJ2-7; D possibly corresponds to TRBD2 (5 bases). The V gene's germline CDR1 is MGHRA and CDR2 YSYEKL. CDR3 length equals 14 residues. V lost 0 bases and J lost 2, with 8 bases in between. CDR3 in amino acids: CASSQDAGPYEQYF. The CDR3 region has the DNA TGCGCCAGCAGCCAAGACGCGGGCCCCTACGAGCAGTACTTC.

V gene TRBV4-2 combines with J gene TRBJ1-2; no clear D gene. Per germline, CDR1 LGHNA and CDR2 YNFKEQ. This CDR3 contains 14 residues. Trimming removed 0 bases at V and 4 bases at J, with 9 bases between. CDR3 nucleotides: TGTGCCAGCAGCCAAGATAGGACTCTCTATGGCTACACCTTC. It yields the protein CASSQDRTLYGYTF.

Points on this clone: The same CDR3 also results from other DNA sequences found in this sample. This chain links TRBV4-1 with TRBJ1-2, with D maybe TRBD1 (6 bases). Trimming cost V 0 bases and J 8 bases, with 16 bases left between them. The CDR3 covers 15 residues. Germline CDR1 is MGHRA and CDR2 is YSYEKL. DNA of the CDR3: TGCGCCAGCAGCCAAGATTCTAGGGGGAGAGGAGGCTACACCTTC. Translating it yields CASSQDSRGRGGYTF.

The rearrangement links TRBV5-1 to TRBJ1-1; weak D call: TRBD1 (6 bases). The CDR3 contains 12 residues. Between the trimmed V and J ends, which lost 2 bases and 7 bases, there was a span of 9 bases. The germline CDR1 and CDR2 sequences are SGHRS and YFSETQ. The CDR3 bases are TGCGCCAGCAGCTTTGAGGGGGTTGAAGCTTTCTTT. Its translation is CASSFEGVEAFF.

The rearrangement links TRBV19 to TRBJ2-5, with a tentative D call TRBD1 (6 bases). Between the trimmed V and J ends, which lost 4 bases and 4 bases, there was a span of 19 bases. Per the germline V gene, CDR1 is LNHDA and CDR2 is SQIVND (reference sequence). The CDR3 extends over 16 amino acids. In nucleotides, the CDR3 is TGTGCCAGTAGTACAGGGGCCCGGGTTTTTGGAGAGACCCAGTACTTC. Translating it yields CASSTGARVFGETQYF.

The gene calls are TRBV19 and TRBJ1-2; D is possibly TRBD1 (6 bases). V lost 1 base and J lost 5, with 11 bases in between. CDR3 size: 14 residues. Germline assignment: CDR1 LNHDA and CDR2 SQIVND (reference sequence). The CDR3 sequence: CASSIVGQHYGYTF. CDR3 sequence (DNA): TGTGCCAGTAGTATAGTAGGACAGCATTATGGCTACACCTTC.

The chain uses TRBV28 and TRBJ2-1; 7 bases fit TRBD1. Germline CDR1 and CDR2: MDHEN and SYDVKM. The V gene end was trimmed by 1 base and the J gene end by 7 bases; junction bases not matched to a gene: 7. This CDR3 region has 15 residues. Here the CDR3 reads CASSLSTGVRNEQFF. For the CDR3, the DNA is TGTGCCAGCAGTTTATCAACAGGGGTACGAAATGAGCAGTTCTTC.

The chain has TRBV19 and TRBJ1-4, with 8 bases identical to TRBD1. The CDR3 spans 13 residues. From germline, CDR1 is LNHDA and CDR2 SQIVND (reference sequence). J was trimmed by 5 bases and V by 10 bases; bases with no gene match: 6. As DNA, the CDR3 is TGTGCCACCTGGGACAGGAGGAATGAAAAACTGTTTTTT. Encoded protein: CATWDRRNEKLFF.

The chain recombines TRBV7-9 with TRBJ2-2; 8 bases are shared with TRBD1. With 1 base clipped from V and 0 bases from J, the junction kept 10 bases outside the gene matches. The CDR3 consists of 19 residues. The germline CDR1 and CDR2 sequences are SEHNR and FQNEAQ (reference sequence). CDR3 nucleotide sequence: TGTGCCAGCAGCTTAGTTGATCCAGGGGGCCAAACGAACACCGGGGAGCTGTTTTTT. Protein sequence: CASSLVDPGGQTNTGELFF.

The genes are TRBV6-5 and TRBJ2-5; 12 nucleotides line up with TRBD2. V was clipped by 0 bases and J by 1 base; unmatched bases: 0. The CDR3 extends over 16 amino acids. CDR1 and CDR2 from the germline V gene are MNHEY and SVGAGI. CDR3 DNA sequence: TGTGCCAGCAGTTACTCGACTAGCGGGGGCCAAGAGACCCAGTACTTC. Translating it yields CASSYSTSGGQETQYF.

Only one count was recorded for this clone. At one end, the junction sequence differs from germline, possibly due to a read error. The CDR3 loop reads CASSSSGGRNF. The CDR3 region has the DNA TGTGCCAGCAGTTCATCCGGGGGAAGAAACTTT. V usage is TRBV28 and J usage is TRBJ1-6; maybe TRBD1 (5 bases). Germline V gene data show CDR1 as MDHEN and CDR2 as SYDVKM. The CDR3 consists of 11 residues.

The J gene is TRBJ1-1, the V gene TRBV7-9; 9 nucleotides align to TRBD1. This CDR3 has 15 residues. Germline V lookup: CDR1 SEHNR, CDR2 FQNEAQ (reference sequence). J lost 6 bases, V lost 5 bases, and 10 bases had no gene match. The DNA for the CDR3 is TGTGCCAGCAGCACCCGGACAGGGGTGATGGCTGAAGCTTTCTTT. Encoded protein: CASSTRTGVMAEAFF.

DNA for the CDR3: TGTGCCAGCAGTTTGGACAGGGGGCGAGATGGCTACACCTTC. Its protein is CASSLDRGRDGYTF. The rearrangement joins TRBV27 to TRBJ1-2, with 11 bases identical to TRBD1. Trimming took 3 bases from V and 6 from J; bases not matched to a gene: 3. Germline lookup yields CDR1 MNHEY and CDR2 SMNVEV (reference sequence). This CDR3 has 14 amino acids.

This clone occurred a few times. The chain links TRBV7-8 to TRBJ2-2; no definite D call. This CDR3 has 14 amino acids. Per the germline V gene, CDR1 is SGHVS and CDR2 is FQNEAQ. The V end lost 1 base, the J end lost 4 bases, and 7 bases lay between the germline ends. CDR3 in amino acids: CASSLVLVTGELFF. CDR3 nucleotide sequence: TGTGCCAGCAGCTTAGTCCTAGTCACCGGGGAGCTGTTTTTT.

This chain uses TRBV4-3 with TRBJ1-1; TRBD1 matches 8 bases. The CDR3 is 14 amino acids. Germline V gene data show CDR1 as LGHNA and CDR2 as YSLEER. V shed 3 bases, J shed 5 bases, and the junction held 5 bases outside the gene matches. Written as DNA, the CDR3 is TGCGCCAGCAGCCACCTGGACAGGGAAACTGAAGCTTTCTTT. It yields the protein CASSHLDRETEAFF.

The V call is TRBV20-1, the J call TRBJ2-3; possible D gene TRBD2, 6 bases. CDR1 DFQATT and CDR2 SNEGSKA come from the germline V gene (reference sequence). Deletions cut 7 bases from V and 6 bases from J, with 11 bases between. The CDR3 loop spans 11 amino acids. CDR3 DNA sequence: TGCAGTGGGAGGGTAGAGGATACGCAGTATTTT. As protein: CSGRVEDTQYF.

This chain connects TRBV7-2 to TRBJ1-1; D uncertain. Germline loops: CDR1 SGHTA, CDR2 FQGNSA. V shed 2 bases and J shed 2 bases, with 12 bases lying between them. The CDR3 sequence is 15 residues long. CDR3 bases: TGTGCCAGCAGCTTATACCTTCCCGGTAACACTGAAGCTTTCTTT. Its protein product is CASSLYLPGNTEAFF. Combining the CDR3 with reference TRBV7-2 and TRBJ1-1 gives the whole variable domain GAGVSQSPSNKVTEKGKDVELRCDPISGHTALYWYRQSLGQGLEFLIYFQGNSAPDKSGLPSDRFSAERTGGSVSTLTIQRTQQEDSAVYLCASSLYLPGNTEAFFGQGTRLTVV.